This TCR beta chain comes out of a study of T cells in Graves' hyperthyroidism and ophthalmopathy. The study's findings and limits: Ophthalmopathy was model-predicted a median around seven months pre-onset.

This CDR3 is built from 15 residues. TCR beta CDR3 regions were amplified from RNA transcripts. A first-round RT-PCR of the TCR CDR3 used the HTBI primer set. TCRdb recomputed calls from the multiplex PCR reads with MiXCR, one row per CDR3 protein. The sample lists around 450,000 distinct CDR3 sequences, 15% to 19% occurring once. Exclusion criteria comprised uncontrolled infection, other autoimmune disease, pregnancy or lactation. Turning to this clonotype: Its specificity is unknown. It may be a read error: a sequence one base away is much more abundant.

The genes are TRBV12-3 or TRBV12-4 and TRBJ2-1; the match to TRBD2 covers 9 bases. Sequencing was carried out using blood. This clonotype was sampled from a woman aged 18-29 years with Graves' hyperthyroidism. CDR3 sequence reads: CASSGSGGSYNKQFF. CDR3 coding DNA: TGTGCCAGCAGTGGTAGCGGGGGCTCCTACAATAAGCAGTTCTTC.